A selection of T cell receptor beta chains follows, all from one sample in a study of blood T cell repertoires in COVID-19. Clones were read by immunoSEQ multiplex PCR, and TCRdb kept only the in-frame ones, dropping some. The sample shows fewer than 65,000 clones, around 79% of them seen only once. Sequenced sample: peripheral blood. All receptors derive from a man between 65 and 85 years old with acute or convalescent COVID-19. The conserved cysteine and the conserved F or W are not part of the CDR3 here. The size entry is marked missing in some rows and otherwise reads once, few, many or a size class.

cdr3_aa	j_call	v_call	clone_size
ASSPRTGYNSPLH	TRBJ1-6	TRBV11-2	-
ASSWVPGLAGVRGTGELF	TRBJ2-2	TRBV28	-
ASGGGGIETQY	TRBJ2-5	TRBV10-2	-
ASSPAEGGNIQY	TRBJ2-4	TRBV6-2/TRBV6-3	-
ASSSGQAYNQPQH	TRBJ1-5	TRBV6-5	-
ASSRLGTSGYNEQF	TRBJ2-1	TRBV4-2	-
ASSLGSGSPLH	TRBJ1-6	TRBV7-2	-
ASSIEQGRHNEQF	TRBJ2-1	TRBV19	-
ASSPSTSGETQY	TRBJ2-5	TRBV4-3	-
ASKPGGPGELF	TRBJ2-2	TRBV2	-
ASSLPGVLTYEQY	TRBJ2-7	TRBV5-6	-
ASSREGASGDHEQY	TRBJ2-7	TRBV3-1/TRBV3-2	-
ASSRYYGTEETQY	TRBJ2-5	TRBV5-1	-
ASSLVQEKLF	TRBJ1-4	TRBV7-9	-
ASSSGLAVYQETQY	TRBJ2-5	TRBV5-1	once
ASRETEGQGDGETQY	TRBJ2-5	TRBV6-1	-
ASSGGGYNQPQH	TRBJ1-5	TRBV25-1	-
AWSYRQFNSPLH	TRBJ1-6	TRBV30	-
ATSDAGTSGGNEQF	TRBJ2-1	TRBV24-1	-
ASSLRSFEGEQF	TRBJ2-1	TRBV5-4	-
ASSYGGNYNSPLH	TRBJ1-6	TRBV6-5	-
ATRKGGLGANVLT	TRBJ2-6	TRBV27	-